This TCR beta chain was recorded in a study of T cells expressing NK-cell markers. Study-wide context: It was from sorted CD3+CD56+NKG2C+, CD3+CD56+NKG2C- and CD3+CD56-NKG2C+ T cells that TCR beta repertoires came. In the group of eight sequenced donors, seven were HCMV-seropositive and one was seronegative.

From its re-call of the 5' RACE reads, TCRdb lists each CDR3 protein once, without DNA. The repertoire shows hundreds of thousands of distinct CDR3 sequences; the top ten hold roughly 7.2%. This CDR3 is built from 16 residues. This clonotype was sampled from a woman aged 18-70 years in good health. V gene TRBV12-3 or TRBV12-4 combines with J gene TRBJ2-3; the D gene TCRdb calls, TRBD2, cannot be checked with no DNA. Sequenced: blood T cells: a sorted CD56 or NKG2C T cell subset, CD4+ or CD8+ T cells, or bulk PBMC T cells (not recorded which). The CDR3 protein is CASRTEGSGSVDTQYF.